The 19 T cell receptor beta chains presented below share a single source sample, sequenced in a study of T cells in tuberculosis. The data were produced by immunoSEQ multiplex PCR, yet TCRdb's version contains in-frame clones alone and is incomplete. The sample consists of 50,000 to 65,000 clones, roughly 90% of them appearing once. Sorting used thawed, overnight-rested PBMC stained with anti-CD3, a viability dye and GMM-loaded CD1B tetramer. The CD1B tetramers carried C32 glucose monomycolate purified from Rhodococcus equi. Source material: CD1b-GMM tetramer-negative cells sorted from PBMCs. The receptors here all came from an adult woman with latent tuberculosis.

This rearrangement joins TRBV7-9 to TRBJ2-5; D is ambiguous. The CDR3 runs to 13 residues. The ends were cut back, 6 bases at V and 8 bases at J, with 16 bases in the middle. Per germline, CDR1 SEHNR and CDR2 FQNEAQ (reference sequence). This CDR3 is CASSTNFVVTQYF. CDR3 coding DNA: TGTGCCAGCAGTACTAACTTCGTCGTTACCCAGTACTTC.

The chain is built from TRBV2 and TRBJ2-1; 10 bases fit TRBD2. Per germline, CDR1 SNHLY and CDR2 FYNNEI. V gave up 4 bases and J gave up 9 bases; unmatched junction bases: 12. The CDR3 totals 16 residues. The CDR3: CASSGDAAGGPSEQFF. As DNA, the CDR3 is TGTGCCAGCAGTGGGGACGCAGCGGGAGGGCCTAGTGAGCAGTTCTTC.

The chain is built from TRBV6-1 and TRBJ2-1; 9 positions match TRBD1. Germline loops: CDR1 MNHNS, CDR2 SASEGT. The CDR3 has 15 amino acids. With V trimmed by 4 bases and J by 2 bases, 3 bases remained unmatched. Written as DNA, the CDR3 is TGTGCCAGCAGTGCCGGGACAGGGACCTACAATGAGCAGTTCTTC. Its translation: CASSAGTGTYNEQFF.

V and J are TRBV28 and TRBJ2-5, with 11 nucleotides matching TRBD2. The CDR3 totals 15 residues. CDR1 and CDR2 from the germline V gene are MDHEN and SYDVKM. Trimming took 5 bases from V and 3 from J; bases not matched to a gene: 5. The CDR3 region is CASSPTTSGKETQYF. In nucleotides, the CDR3 is TGTGCCAGCAGTCCTACGACTAGCGGGAAAGAGACCCAGTACTTC. The whole variable domain, remainder taken from reference TRBV28 and TRBJ2-5, is DVKVTQSSRYLVKRTGEKVFLECVQDMDHENMFWYRQDPGLGLRLIYFSYDVKMKEKGDIPEGYSVSREKKERFSLILESASTNQTSMYLCASSPTTSGKETQYFGPGTRLLVL.

A single count supports this clone. The rearrangement uses TRBV6-1 and TRBJ2-2; D may be TRBD1 (6 bases). This CDR3 has 15 residues. Germline V gives CDR1 MNHNS, CDR2 SASEGT. The ends were cut back, 5 bases at V and 0 bases at J, with 10 bases in the middle. This CDR3 is CASSRQVANTGELFF. The CDR3 bases are TGTGCCAGCAGTCGACAGGTCGCGAACACCGGGGAGCTGTTTTTT.

V gene TRBV7-2 combines with J gene TRBJ1-2; possibly TRBD1 for D (6 bases). CDR3 length equals 13 residues. Trimming left V 3 bases short and J 4 bases short, with 9 bases between. Germline assignment: CDR1 SGHTA and CDR2 FQGNSA. CDR3 loop: CASSLDSRYGYTF. In DNA form, the CDR3 reads TGTGCCAGCAGCTTGGACAGTCGCTATGGCTACACCTTC.

The chain combines TRBV7-8 with TRBJ1-4; 7 bases fit TRBD1. V dropped 5 bases and J dropped 8; count of bases not matched to a gene: 14. CDR1 is SGHVS, CDR2 FQNEAQ, per germline. The length of the CDR3 is 16 residues. The CDR3 loop reads CASSLVGDSPDEKLFF. Written as DNA, the CDR3 is TGTGCCAGCAGCCTAGTGGGGGACAGTCCGGACGAAAAACTGTTTTTT.

The V gene is TRBV7-8, the J gene TRBJ2-3, with 10 bases aligning to TRBD2. V was clipped by 0 bases and J by 3 bases; unmatched bases: 3. Looked up from germline, CDR1 is SGHVS and CDR2 is FQNEAQ. The CDR3 spans 16 residues. This chain's CDR3 is CASSLALGLATDTQYF. The CDR3 DNA reads as TGTGCCAGCAGCTTAGCATTGGGACTAGCGACAGATACGCAGTATTTT.

The chain recombines TRBV11-2 with TRBJ2-7; TRBD1 is a possible D gene (5 bases). The CDR3 runs 16 residues. Germline values: CDR1 SGHAT, CDR2 FQNNGV. V lost 5 bases and J 1 base, leaving 18 bases between the germline ends. Written as DNA, the CDR3 is TGTGCCAGCAGCCCCATTTCCAGGACAACGTCCTACGAGCAGTACTTC. Encoded protein: CASSPISRTTSYEQYF.

The chain is built from TRBV19 and TRBJ1-5, with 8 bases matching TRBD1. CDR3 size: 16 residues. V gave up 6 bases and J gave up 5 bases; unmatched junction bases: 12. Germline lookup yields CDR1 LNHDA and CDR2 SQIVND (reference sequence). This CDR3 is CASRKLDRGRHQPQHF. The CDR3 nucleotides are TGTGCCAGTAGGAAACTCGACAGGGGCCGGCATCAGCCCCAGCATTTT.

The gene calls are TRBV4-2 and TRBJ2-3; tentative D call: TRBD2 (5 bases). Germline CDR1 LGHNA, CDR2 YNFKEQ. The germline V and J ends were trimmed by 1 base and 0 bases, with 17 bases remaining between them. The CDR3 is 18 amino acids. CDR3 loop: CASSQASVGAPSTDTQYF. The CDR3 DNA reads TGTGCCAGCAGCCAAGCCAGTGTGGGAGCGCCTAGCACAGATACGCAGTATTTT.

The chain joins TRBV7-2 to TRBJ1-4; no firm D call. This CDR3 comprises 16 residues. V was cut by 1 base and J by 0 bases, with 9 bases left in between. Germline loops: CDR1 SGHTA, CDR2 FQGNSA. The CDR3 DNA reads as TGTGCCAGCAGCTTAGTTCGACAAGCAACTAATGAAAAACTGTTTTTT. It is translated as CASSLVRQATNEKLFF.

V gene TRBV28 combines with J gene TRBJ1-5; D is unresolved. This CDR3 contains 16 residues. V was clipped by 7 bases and J by 3 bases, with 19 bases between them. Germline V gives CDR1 MDHEN, CDR2 SYDVKM. CDR3 loop: CASISKTAFYNQPQHF. Here the CDR3 DNA reads TGTGCCAGCATCTCGAAAACAGCCTTTTACAATCAGCCCCAGCATTTT. Supplemented by reference TRBV28 and TRBJ1-5, the full variable domain reads DVKVTQSSRYLVKRTGEKVFLECVQDMDHENMFWYRQDPGLGLRLIYFSYDVKMKEKGDIPEGYSVSREKKERFSLILESASTNQTSMYLCASISKTAFYNQPQHFGDGTRLSIL.

This clone has just one count. The chain combines TRBV21-1 with TRBJ2-1; TRBD1 is taken as the D call from the table, unchecked against the DNA. TRBV21-1 is labeled a pseudogene. The CDR3 is 18 amino acids. Written as DNA, the CDR3 is TGTGCCAGCAGCGTCACAGGGCCTCCCGGCCCGGGGATGAAAGAGCAGTTCTTC. It translates to CASSVTGPPGPGMKEQFF.

V gene TRBV4-3 combines with J gene TRBJ2-1; tentative D call: TRBD2 (6 bases). From germline, CDR1 is LGHNA and CDR2 YSLEER. Trimming took off 0 bases at V and 3 bases at J, with 9 bases between the two ends. The CDR3 length is 15 residues. This CDR3 reads CASSQDYGGYNEQFF. The CDR3 DNA sequence: TGCGCCAGCAGCCAAGACTACGGGGGCTACAATGAGCAGTTCTTC.

The rearrangement uses TRBV5-1 and TRBJ2-3, with TRBD2 as a possible D gene (7 bases). CDR1 and CDR2 (germline): SGHRS, YFSETQ. V was shortened by 2 bases and J by 5 bases, with 21 bases between the two germline ends. There are 17 residues in the CDR3. CDR3 sequence (DNA): TGCGCCAGCAGCTTCGGTCCGGGGGGCCCAGGAGGAGATACGCAGTATTTT. It specifies CASSFGPGGPGGDTQYF.

The chain has TRBV28 and TRBJ2-2, with a weak D call TRBD2 (6 bases). CDR1 is MDHEN, CDR2 SYDVKM, per germline. Trimming left V 7 bases short and J 3 bases short, with 12 bases between. The CDR3 runs to 14 residues. In DNA, the CDR3 is TGTGCCAGCATACGGGACTCTTACACCGGGGAGCTGTTTTTT. Its translation: CASIRDSYTGELFF.

The chain joins TRBV10-3 to TRBJ1-1, with 8 bases lining up with TRBD1. The CDR3 loop spans 14 amino acids. From germline, CDR1 is ENHRY and CDR2 SYGVKD. The V and J ends lost 5 bases and 4 bases, in that order; junction bases with no gene match: 6. Here the CDR3 reads CAISKETGGTEAFF. The CDR3 bases are TGTGCCATCAGTAAAGAAACAGGGGGCACTGAAGCTTTCTTT.

The chain combines TRBV19 with TRBJ2-5, with 9 nucleotides matching TRBD2. Germline V gene lookup returns CDR1 LNHDA and CDR2 SQIVND (reference sequence). The CDR3 is 14 residues long. The J segment lost 4 bases and the V segment lost 5 bases, leaving 5 bases of the junction unmatched. CDR3 coding DNA: TGTGCCAGTAGTCTCGCGGGAGGGGGAGAGACCCAGTACTTC. Protein: CASSLAGGGETQYF.